A single sample is the source of the 17 T cell receptor beta chains below, sequenced in a study of CD8 T cells in Susac syndrome. RNA in amounts of roughly 0.5 to 1 ug was reverse transcribed with random hexamers. TCRdb fed the immunoSEQ multiplex PCR reads into MiXCR, producing one record per CDR3 protein. There are about 300,000 distinct CDR3 sequences in the sample; 89% occur only once, and less than 0.2% lies in the top ten. Sequencing was performed on CD8+ T cells from PBMCs. Every receptor here comes from a human donor with multiple sclerosis.

This chain connects TRBV5-6 to TRBJ2-7, with unresolved D. The CDR3 sequence is 16 residues long. V lost 0 bases, J lost 4 bases, and 17 bases lay in between. From germline, CDR1 is SGHDT and CDR2 YYEEEE. In DNA form, the CDR3 reads TGTGCCAGCAGCTTGGAGGGAATTGTTTCTATATACGAGCAGTACTTC. Its translation: CASSLEGIVSIYEQYF.

The V gene is TRBV30, the J gene TRBJ1-5; no firm D call. Germline loops: CDR1 GTSNPN, CDR2 SVGIG (reference sequence). V dropped 0 bases and J dropped 0 bases, with 15 bases sitting between them. CDR3 length equals 17 residues. CDR3 sequence reads: CAWSVAGWRHSNQPQHF. For the CDR3, the DNA is TGTGCCTGGAGTGTAGCCGGTTGGAGACATAGCAATCAGCCCCAGCATTTT.

The chain recombines TRBV10-3 with TRBJ2-3, with 7 positions matching TRBD2. This CDR3 region has 19 residues. Germline lookup yields CDR1 ENHRY and CDR2 SYGVKD. The V segment lost 4 bases and the J segment 6 bases; nucleotides outside the gene matches: 22. In DNA form, the CDR3 reads TGTGCCATCAGTGGGGGAAGAGGTCTGGCGGGAGAAACGAGGGATACGCAGTATTTT. Protein product: CAISGGRGLAGETRDTQYF.

This clonotype appeared a few times. The genes are TRBV7-2 and TRBJ1-2; no clear D. This CDR3 spans 14 amino acids. V was pared by 4 bases and J by 6 bases, with 15 bases between. CDR1 and CDR2 from the germline V gene are SGHTA and FQGNSA. CDR3 nucleotide sequence: TGTGCCAGCAGCTCTGTTGGGAGGGAGGATGGCTACACCTTC. It codes for CASSSVGREDGYTF.

This clonotype was picked up one time. This chain uses TRBV6-1 with TRBJ2-3; D possibly corresponds to TRBD2 (5 bases). The CDR3 consists of 10 residues. Germline lookup yields CDR1 MNHNS and CDR2 SASEGT. The V and J ends lost 9 bases and 9 bases respectively, with 10 bases between them. The CDR3 sequence is CASRDTTQYF. Written as DNA, the CDR3 is TGTGCCAGTCGGGATACCACGCAGTATTTT.

The chain carries TRBV29-1 and TRBJ2-1; no clear D. Germline values: CDR1 SQVTM, CDR2 ANQGSEA. The CDR3 loop spans 12 amino acids. V lost 6 bases to trimming and J lost 3 bases, with 9 bases between them. CDR3 loop: CSVPWSYNEQFF. The CDR3 DNA follows: TGCAGCGTCCCCTGGAGCTACAATGAGCAGTTCTTC.

The rearrangement links TRBV29-1 to TRBJ2-2; TRBD1 matches at 9 bases. The germline gives CDR1 SQVTM, CDR2 ANQGSEA. J gave up 6 bases and V 2 bases, and 7 bases lay outside the gene matches. CDR3 size: 15 residues. CDR3 nucleotides: TGCAGCGTTGAATGGGACAGGGCAGGACCCGGGGAGCTGTTTTTT. Translated, it gives CSVEWDRAGPGELFF.

This rearrangement joins TRBV7-6 to TRBJ2-3; maybe TRBD1 (5 bases). The CDR3 covers 16 residues. Trimming shortened V by 2 bases and J by 4 bases, and 16 bases separated the two germline ends. Germline V gives CDR1 SGHVS, CDR2 FNYEAQ. Written as DNA, the CDR3 is TGTGCCAGCAGCTTAATCCAGATGGGGCACGCAGATACGCAGTATTTT. Protein product: CASSLIQMGHADTQYF.

The V call is TRBV13, the J call TRBJ2-1; D remains ambiguous. The CDR3 is 13 amino acids. V lost 4 bases to trimming and J lost 5 bases, with 9 bases between them. CDR1 is PRHDT and CDR2 is FYEKMQ in the germline V gene (reference sequence). The CDR3 spells CASSSERDNEQFF. The CDR3 nucleotides are TGTGCCAGCAGCTCTGAGCGTGACAATGAGCAGTTCTTC.

The chain couples TRBV7-9 to TRBJ2-1, with D unclear. Germline V gene lookup returns CDR1 SEHNR and CDR2 FQNEAQ (reference sequence). Trimming took 2 bases from V and 6 from J, leaving 5 bases between them. The length of the CDR3 is 12 residues. The CDR3 nucleotides read TGTGCCAGCAGCTTAAAACCCAATGAGCAGTTCTTC. It yields the protein CASSLKPNEQFF.

This clonotype was recorded once. The chain carries TRBV15 and TRBJ2-5; D uncertain. Trimming removed 0 bases from V and 2 bases from J, with 16 bases in between. Germline CDR1 LNHNV, CDR2 YYDKDF (reference sequence). The CDR3 runs 17 residues. CDR3: CATSREAVLWGQETQYF. CDR3 nucleotides: TGTGCCACCAGCAGAGAGGCAGTCCTCTGGGGTCAAGAGACCCAGTACTTC. Variable domain in full (rest from reference TRBV15 and TRBJ2-5): DAMVIQNPRYQVTQFGKPVTLSCSQTLNHNVMYWYQQKSSQAPKLLFHYYDKDFNNEADTPDNFQSRRPNTSFCFLDIRSPGLGDTAMYLCATSREAVLWGQETQYFGPGTRLLVL.

The chain recombines TRBV24-1 with TRBJ2-1; possibly TRBD1 or TRBD2 for D (5 bases each). Looked up from germline, CDR1 is KGHDR and CDR2 is SFDVKD. The CDR3 contains 17 residues. Deletions cut 9 bases from V and 3 bases from J, with 23 bases between. For the CDR3, the DNA is TGTGCCACCGGGAACCCGAGCTCCGGGGACGGCTACAATGAGCAGTTCTTC. This gives the protein CATGNPSSGDGYNEQFF.

In DNA form, the CDR3 reads TGTGCCAGCAGTTACTCGATTGGTGCGGGTCCAGATACGCAGTATTTT. It translates to CASSYSIGAGPDTQYF. The rearrangement uses TRBV6-2 or TRBV6-3 and TRBJ2-3; a weak D match, TRBD2 (5 bases). CDR1 MNHEY and CDR2 SVGEGT come from the germline V gene. The length of the CDR3 is 16 residues. The V end lost 0 bases, the J end lost 4 bases, and 14 bases lay between the germline ends.

The V and J genes are TRBV9 and TRBJ2-4; 7 bases match TRBD1. V shed 0 bases and J 5 bases; nucleotides not matched to a gene: 23. Germline V CDR1 and CDR2: SGDLS, YYNGEE. The CDR3 extends over 21 amino acids. The CDR3 region is CASSVGQGSGSPMIGENIQYF. CDR3 nucleotides: TGTGCCAGCAGCGTAGGACAGGGCTCGGGATCTCCTATGATCGGCGAAAACATTCAGTACTTC.

CDR3 residues: CASTMTGALSYNEQFF. DNA of the CDR3: TGTGCCAGCACCATGACAGGAGCTCTGTCCTACAATGAGCAGTTCTTC. The genes are TRBV5-6 and TRBJ2-1; TRBD1 is a possible D gene (6 bases). Germline assignment: CDR1 SGHDT and CDR2 YYEEEE. The CDR3 consists of 16 residues. Trimming pared 6 bases from V and 1 base from J, leaving 17 bases between. The full variable domain, in which reference TRBV5-6 and TRBJ2-1 provide the parts outside the CDR3, is DAGVTQSPTHLIKTRGQQVTLRCSPKSGHDTVSWYQQALGQGPQFIFQYYEEEERQRGNFPDRFSGHQFPNYSSELNVNALLLGDSALYLCASTMTGALSYNEQFFGPGTRLTVL.

The chain couples TRBV5-6 to TRBJ1-4; maybe TRBD1 (5 bases). The germline V gene encodes CDR1 SGHDT and CDR2 YYEEEE. The CDR3 consists of 15 residues. V lost 4 bases and J lost 1, with 11 bases in between. CDR3 DNA sequence: TGTGCCAGCAGCGTTCTCAGGGAAACTAATGAAAAACTGTTTTTT. It is translated as CASSVLRETNEKLFF.

J is TRBJ1-2 and V is TRBV2, with a possible D match to TRBD1 (5 bases). The germline V gene encodes CDR1 SNHLY and CDR2 FYNNEI. With 3 bases removed from V and 5 bases from J, the gap between germline ends came to 10 bases. The CDR3 is 13 residues long. CDR3: CASSESGGYGYTF. CDR3 DNA: TGTGCCAGCAGTGAGAGCGGGGGATATGGCTACACCTTC.